The T cell receptor beta chain under discussion was sequenced for a study of blood T cell repertoires in COVID-19. Study-level information: Both acute and convalescent COVID-19 samples were obtained from the United States, Italy and Spain. From T cells, B-cell-depleted T cells, or PBMCs came the material, which was cDNA or gDNA.

This CDR3 has 13 residues. Per the study methods: Amplification with reference gene primers provided the estimates of nucleated cell counts. Repertoires were generated with immunoSEQ multiplex PCR, while TCRdb's copy carries only in-frame clones and drops some. The V and J calls and the clone size are those of that table, but D and trimming were determined from the DNA. The repertoire holds fewer than 300,000 clones, with approximately 85% as singletons. The sequence was obtained from a man between 45 and 60 years old with active or convalescent COVID-19. The chain is built from TRBV5-3 and TRBJ1-2; 9 bases fit TRBD1. TRBV5-3 qualifies as an ORF whose function is uncertain. The sequencing input was peripheral blood. The CDR3 reads CVSWDRDPYGYTF. As DNA, the CDR3 is TGTGTCAGTTGGGACAGGGACCCTTATGGCTACACCTTC.